This T cell receptor beta chain stems from a study of Ad26.COV2.S vaccination and SARS-CoV-2 variants (dated by TCRdb to about 2021). At the level of the whole study: Donors in the vaccine arm were drawn from COV1001, a phase I-IIa trial of Ad26.COV2.S in healthy adults that was multicentre, randomized, double-blind and placebo-controlled. A total of 32 samples were included in the TCR-sequenced set, comprising around 19 Ad26.COV2.S vaccine recipients, 5 placebo recipients and 8 SARS-CoV-2 convalescent individuals. Ad26.COV2.S was administered intramuscularly at a dose of 5x10^10 or 1x10^11 viral particles, either as one shot or as two shots given 56 days apart. Trial participants were randomized into five groups of five: low-dose or high-dose Ad26.COV2.S given once or twice, or placebo on both occasions. Sequencing of the TCRbeta repertoire served to evaluate the specificity and breadth of SARS-CoV-2-reactive T cell receptors following Ad26.COV2.S vaccination. Investigators remained blinded to trial group allocation during experiments and outcome assessment. Overall study outcomes, separate from this receptor: Compared with placebo recipients, Ad26.COV2.S recipients showed higher spike-specific TCR breadth (P = 0.0014). The authors noted that total T cell responses may have been underestimated by the TCR breadth and depth analyses. After vaccination, spike-specific CD8+ and CD4+ T cell responses were reported to show substantial breadth. Comparing responses between vaccine doses or regimens was not something the study was powered to do. Vaccine and placebo recipients had comparable non-spike TCR breadth, which fits with the vaccine containing only spike.

This clone was counted between two and nine times. What antigen it recognizes has not been identified. No much larger clone is present one base from it, and per-base qualities are unavailable. Reading the label with the study, this specimen's treatment or condition is: approximately 18 received Ad26.COV2.S at low or high dose, single or two shots; about 5 received placebo; per-sample allocation not given. Repertoires of vaccine and placebo recipients were sequenced from samples collected on day 63 after the first injection. In Cohort 1b, 25 adults aged 18-55 years were enrolled at a single site in Boston, USA, between 29 July and 7 August 2020. As a vaccine, Ad26.COV2.S was a replication-incompetent adenovirus type 26 vector that expressed a prefusion-stabilized SARS-CoV-2 spike protein derived from the original Wuhan strain. The immunoSEQ Assay was the method used to sequence TCRbeta CDR3 regions. After extraction, genomic DNA underwent amplification by bias-controlled multiplex PCR, followed by high-throughput sequencing. As for the original processing: To quantify the absolute abundance of each unique TCRbeta CDR3 region, sequences were collapsed and filtered. T cell fraction was estimated by normalizing TCRbeta template counts to usable DNA, which was measured by amplifying reference genes present in all nucleated cells. Repertoire TCRs were annotated as SARS-CoV-2-specific when V gene, CDR3 amino acid sequence and J gene were exactly matched to a known reactive TCR set. The reference SARS-CoV-2 TCR set came from MIRA and was filtered for enrichment in COVID-19-positive ImmuneCODE repertoires, removing public or cross-reactive TCRs. Using the MIRA antigens, annotated TCRs were further analysed by specific ORF or by position within an ORF. Depth was the summed frequency of annotated unique rearrangements, while breadth was defined as annotated unique rearrangements over total unique productive rearrangements. Group comparisons of TCR breadth used two-sided Wilcoxon rank-sum tests. What TCRdb holds here is the immuneACCESS table cut down to in-frame rearrangements. Part of the clones is not present; checked against another copy, under half of the missing clones reflect an unresolved V gene, and the others are unexplained. The DNA gave D and trimming, while V, J and clone size come from that table. Within this sample are approximately 400,000 clones, with about 85% of them counted one time only. Around 3% of the sample is taken by the ten largest.

V lost 3 bases and J lost 2 bases; the stretch between them is 14 bases long. Its CDR3 holds 15 amino acids, cysteine through phenylalanine. Solely the CDR3 DNA is kept, with 45 bases framed from the first base. Taken from the germline V gene, the CDR1 and CDR2 loops are MGHRA and YSYEKL. The sequenced sample was peripheral blood, obtained in a trial of Ad26.COV2.S vaccine versus placebo. The receptor's source is a person aged 18-60 years who received the Ad26.COV2.S COVID-19 vaccine or a placebo. The sequence is built from TRBV4-1 and TRBJ2-7; a tentative D match to TRBD1 spans 6 bases. The CDR3 region has the sequence CASSHSGAGAYEQYF. In nucleotide form, the sequence is TGCGCCAGCAGCCATTCAGGGGCAGGCGCCTACGAGCAGTACTTC.